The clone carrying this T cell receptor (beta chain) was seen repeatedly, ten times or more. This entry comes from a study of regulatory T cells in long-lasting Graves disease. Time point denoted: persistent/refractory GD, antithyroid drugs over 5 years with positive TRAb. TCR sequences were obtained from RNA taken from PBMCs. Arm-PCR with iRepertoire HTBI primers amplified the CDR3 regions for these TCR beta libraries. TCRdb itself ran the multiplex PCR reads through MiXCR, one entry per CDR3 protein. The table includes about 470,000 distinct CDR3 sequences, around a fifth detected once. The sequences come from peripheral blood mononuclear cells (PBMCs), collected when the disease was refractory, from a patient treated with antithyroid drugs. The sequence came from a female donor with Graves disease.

CDR3 residues: CASSPFGLAGGRTQYF. CDR3 coding DNA: TGTGCCAGCAGCCCTTTCGGACTAGCGGGGGGGCGGACCCAGTACTTC. V is TRBV28 and J is TRBJ2-5, with TRBD2 identical over 15 bases. The CDR3 sequence is 16 residues long. J gave up 7 bases and V 6 bases, and 9 bases lay outside the gene matches. Per germline, CDR1 MDHEN and CDR2 SYDVKM. The complete variable domain, with remaining parts taken from reference TRBV28 and TRBJ2-5, reads DVKVTQSSRYLVKRTGEKVFLECVQDMDHENMFWYRQDPGLGLRLIYFSYDVKMKEKGDIPEGYSVSREKKERFSLILESASTNQTSMYLCASSPFGLAGGRTQYFGPGTRLLVL.